The T cell receptor (beta chain) described here comes from a study of identical twins. A word on this clonotype: Its specificity is unknown.

V shed 0 bases and J 3 bases; nucleotides not matched to a gene: 9. This CDR3 has 17 amino acids. Per germline, CDR1 LGHDT and CDR2 YNNKEL (reference sequence). The study's findings and limits: Twins' excess sharing was less marked for out-of-frame beta sequences. There was more out-of-frame TCR alpha sharing in monozygotic twins than models estimated.

It was template switching that added a universal primer site, and there were unique molecular identifiers on the cDNA. TCRdb re-analysed the 5' RACE reads in MiXCR, keeping a single row per CDR3 protein. In the table there are 1.5 million to 2 million distinct CDR3 sequences, under 35% of which are singletons. Sequenced material: cord blood. This chain connects TRBV3-1 to TRBJ2-7; 9 positions match TRBD2. The sequence was obtained from a newborn girl in good health. CDR3 in DNA: TGTGCCAGCAGCCAAGATCCTTTAGCGGGAGTCAGCTACGAGCAGTACTTC. Amino acid sequence: CASSQDPLAGVSYEQYF.